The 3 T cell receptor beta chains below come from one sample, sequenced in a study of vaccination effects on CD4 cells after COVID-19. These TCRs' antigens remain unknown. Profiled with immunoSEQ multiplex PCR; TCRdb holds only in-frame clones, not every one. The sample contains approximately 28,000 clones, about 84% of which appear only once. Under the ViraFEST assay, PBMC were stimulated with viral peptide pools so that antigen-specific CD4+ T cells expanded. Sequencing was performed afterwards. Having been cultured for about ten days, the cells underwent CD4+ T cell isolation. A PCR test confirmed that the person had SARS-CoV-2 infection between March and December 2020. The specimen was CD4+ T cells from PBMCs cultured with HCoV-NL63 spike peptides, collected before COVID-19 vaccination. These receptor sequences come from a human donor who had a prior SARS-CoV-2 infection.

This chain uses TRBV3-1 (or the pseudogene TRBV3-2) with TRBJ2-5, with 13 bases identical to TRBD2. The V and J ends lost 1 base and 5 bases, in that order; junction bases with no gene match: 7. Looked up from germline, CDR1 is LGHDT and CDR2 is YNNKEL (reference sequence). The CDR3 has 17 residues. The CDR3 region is CASSQGLTSGGAETQYF. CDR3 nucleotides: TGTGCCAGCAGCCAAGGTTTAACTAGCGGGGGGGCGGAGACCCAGTACTTC.

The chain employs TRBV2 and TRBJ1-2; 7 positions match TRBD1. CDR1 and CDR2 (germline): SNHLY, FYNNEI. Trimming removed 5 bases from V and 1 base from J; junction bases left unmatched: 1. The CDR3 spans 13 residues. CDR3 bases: TGTGCCAGCAGTAACAGGGGTAACTATGGCTACACCTTC. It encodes CASSNRGNYGYTF.

CDR3 sequence: CATSDPGQTRETQYF. DNA for the CDR3: TGTGCCACCAGTGACCCGGGACAGACTAGGGAGACCCAGTACTTC. The chain employs TRBV24-1 and TRBJ2-5; possible D gene TRBD1, 7 bases. Looked up from germline, CDR1 is KGHDR and CDR2 is SFDVKD. Between the trimmed V and J ends, which lost 4 bases and 5 bases, there was a span of 16 bases. CDR3 length: 15 amino acids.